This TCR beta chain was retrieved from a study of T cells in Graves' hyperthyroidism and ophthalmopathy. This clonotype was seen at least ten times. The CDR3 regions of TCR beta were amplified from RNA transcripts. With the HTBI primer set, the TCR CDR3 went through a first round of RT-PCR. Each CDR3 protein gets one entry after TCRdb re-called the multiplex PCR reads with MiXCR. The profile shows about 360,000 distinct CDR3 sequences, less than 15% of them singletons. Germline trimming cut 6 bases from V and 6 bases from J; bases unmatched to any gene: 4. CDR1 and CDR2 (germline): MNHEY, SVGEGT. The CDR3 runs 13 residues.

The TCR comes from a woman aged 18-30 years with Graves' hyperthyroidism. This chain links TRBV6-2 or TRBV6-3 with TRBJ1-5; 8 bases fit TRBD1. Source material: blood. CDR3 nucleotide sequence: TGTGCCAGCAGGCCGACAGGGGTTCAGCCCCAGCATTTT. It yields the protein CASRPTGVQPQHF.